This T cell receptor beta chain stems from a study of blood T cell repertoires in COVID-19. The overall study: Some COVID-19 samples were acute and others convalescent; all came from the United States, Italy and Spain. The analysed material was cDNA or gDNA that came from T cells, B-cell-depleted T cells, or PBMCs.

Authors' data handling: Amplification from reference gene primers served as the basis for estimated nucleated cell counts. This table comes from immunoSEQ multiplex PCR, and its TCRdb copy is limited to in-frame clones, with some not included. V, J and clone size are those of that table, while D and trimming were read from the DNA. This table holds 70,000 to 75,000 clones, 65% to 85% found once. Germline V gives CDR1 MNHEY, CDR2 SVGAGI. V dropped 4 bases and J dropped 12 bases, with 13 bases sitting between them. The CDR3 loop spans 13 amino acids. In its sample, this clone was seen once. The origin of this receptor is a woman in her fifties or sixties with acute or convalescent COVID-19. The sequenced sample consisted of peripheral blood. The genes are TRBV6-5 and TRBJ1-6, with TRBD1 as a possible D gene (6 bases). CDR3 in DNA: TGTGCCAGCAGTTTACAGGGAGAGCGACCCCTCCACTTT. Its translation: CASSLQGERPLHF.